This T cell receptor (beta chain) was identified in a study of blood T cell repertoires in COVID-19. Study information: Sites across the United States, Italy and Spain contributed samples from acute and convalescent COVID-19. Sources were T cells, B-cell-depleted T cells, or PBMCs; the material itself was cDNA or gDNA.

Trimming cost V 6 bases and J 0 bases, with 20 bases left between them. The CDR3 totals 17 residues. Per the original data handling: By means of reference gene primer amplification, nucleated cell counts were estimated. Data came from immunoSEQ multiplex PCR; TCRdb stores just in-frame clones and leaves some out. The V and J calls and clone size are taken from that table; D and trimming were inferred from the DNA. Of fewer than 70,000 clones in the sample, roughly 83% were seen once. This sequence originates from a man aged 50 to 59 with active COVID-19. Sequencing was performed on peripheral blood. J is TRBJ2-5 and V is TRBV23-1; possibly TRBD1 for D (5 bases). TRBV23-1 is sorted into the ORF group, with uncertain function. In DNA, the CDR3 is TGCGCCAGCAGACCCCAGGGCAGAACTATGGACCAAGAGACCCAGTACTTC. This gives the protein CASRPQGRTMDQETQYF.